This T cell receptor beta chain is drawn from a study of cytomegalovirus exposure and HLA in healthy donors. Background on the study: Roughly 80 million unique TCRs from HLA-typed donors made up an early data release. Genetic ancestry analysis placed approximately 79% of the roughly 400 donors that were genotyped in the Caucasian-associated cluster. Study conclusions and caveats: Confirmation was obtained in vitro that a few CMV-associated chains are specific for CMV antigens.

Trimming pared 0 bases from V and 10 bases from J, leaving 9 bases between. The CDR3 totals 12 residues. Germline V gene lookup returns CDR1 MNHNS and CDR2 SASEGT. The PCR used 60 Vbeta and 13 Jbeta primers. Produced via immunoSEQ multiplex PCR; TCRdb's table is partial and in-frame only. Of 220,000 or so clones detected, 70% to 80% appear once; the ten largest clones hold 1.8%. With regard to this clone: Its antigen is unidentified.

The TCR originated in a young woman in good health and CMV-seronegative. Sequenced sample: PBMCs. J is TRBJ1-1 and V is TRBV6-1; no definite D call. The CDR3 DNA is TGTGCCAGCAGTGAAGCGCTCTTAGTAGCTTTCTTT. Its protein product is CASSEALLVAFF.